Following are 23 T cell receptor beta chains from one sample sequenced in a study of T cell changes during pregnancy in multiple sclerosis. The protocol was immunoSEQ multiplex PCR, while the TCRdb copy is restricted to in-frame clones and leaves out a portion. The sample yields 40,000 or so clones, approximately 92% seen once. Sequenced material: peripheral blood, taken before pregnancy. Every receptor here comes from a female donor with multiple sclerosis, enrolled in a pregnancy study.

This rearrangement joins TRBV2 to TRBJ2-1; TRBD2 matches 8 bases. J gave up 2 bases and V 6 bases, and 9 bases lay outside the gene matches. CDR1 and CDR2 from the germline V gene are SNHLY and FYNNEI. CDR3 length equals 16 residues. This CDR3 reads CASRVTTSGPYNEQFF. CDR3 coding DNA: TGTGCCAGCAGAGTTACAACTAGCGGCCCCTACAATGAGCAGTTCTTC.

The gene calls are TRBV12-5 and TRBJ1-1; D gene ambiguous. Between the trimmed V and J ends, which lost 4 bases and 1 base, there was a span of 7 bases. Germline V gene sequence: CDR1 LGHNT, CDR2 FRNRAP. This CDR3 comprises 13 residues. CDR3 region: CASGYSGNTEAFF. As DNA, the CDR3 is TGTGCTAGTGGTTACAGTGGGAACACTGAAGCTTTCTTT. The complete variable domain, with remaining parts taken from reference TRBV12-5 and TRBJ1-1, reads DARVTQTPRHKVTEMGQEVTMRCQPILGHNTVFWYRQTMMQGLELLAYFRNRAPLDDSGMPKDRFSAEMPDATLATLKIQPSEPRDSAVYFCASGYSGNTEAFFGQGTRLTVV.

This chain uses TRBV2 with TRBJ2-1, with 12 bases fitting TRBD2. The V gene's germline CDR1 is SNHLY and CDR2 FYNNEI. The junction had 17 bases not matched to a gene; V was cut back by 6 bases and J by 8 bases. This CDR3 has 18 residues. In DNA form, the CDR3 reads TGTGCCAGCAGCTCACCCCCGACTAGCGGGAGACTGTCGGATGAGCAGTTCTTC. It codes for CASSSPPTSGRLSDEQFF.

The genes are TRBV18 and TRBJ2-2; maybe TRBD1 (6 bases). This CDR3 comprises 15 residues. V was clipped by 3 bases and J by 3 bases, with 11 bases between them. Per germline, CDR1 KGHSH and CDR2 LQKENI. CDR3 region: CASSPQAGDTGELFF. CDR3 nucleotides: TGTGCCAGCTCACCTCAGGCAGGGGACACCGGGGAGCTGTTTTTT.

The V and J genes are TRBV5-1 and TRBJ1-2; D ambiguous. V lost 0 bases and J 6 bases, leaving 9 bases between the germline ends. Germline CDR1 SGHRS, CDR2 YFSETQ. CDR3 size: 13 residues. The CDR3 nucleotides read TGCGCCAGCAGCTTGGGAGGGCTGGATGGCTACACCTTC. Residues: CASSLGGLDGYTF. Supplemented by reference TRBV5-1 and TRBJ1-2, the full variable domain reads KAGVTQTPRYLIKTRGQQVTLSCSPISGHRSVSWYQQTPGQGLQFLFEYFSETQRNKGNFPGRFSGRQFSNSRSEMNVSTLELGDSALYLCASSLGGLDGYTFGSGTRLTVV.

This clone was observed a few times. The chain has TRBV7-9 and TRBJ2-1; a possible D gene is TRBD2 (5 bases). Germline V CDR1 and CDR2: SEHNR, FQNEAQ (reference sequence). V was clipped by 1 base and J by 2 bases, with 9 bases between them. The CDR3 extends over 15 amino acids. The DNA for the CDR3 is TGTGCCAGCAGCTTAGGAGCGGCCACCTACAATGAGCAGTTCTTC. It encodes CASSLGAATYNEQFF. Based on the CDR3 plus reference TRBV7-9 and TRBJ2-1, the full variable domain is DTGVSQNPRHKITKRGQNVTFRCDPISEHNRLYWYRQTLGQGPEFLTYFQNEAQLEKSRLLSDRFSAERPKGSFSTLEIQRTEQGDSAMYLCASSLGAATYNEQFFGPGTRLTVL.

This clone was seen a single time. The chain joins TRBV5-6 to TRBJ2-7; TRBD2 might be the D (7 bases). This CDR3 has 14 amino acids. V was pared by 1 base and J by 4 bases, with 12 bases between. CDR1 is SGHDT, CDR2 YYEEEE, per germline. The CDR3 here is CASSLYGGQYEQYF. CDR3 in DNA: TGTGCCAGCAGCTTGTACGGGGGGCAGTACGAGCAGTACTTC. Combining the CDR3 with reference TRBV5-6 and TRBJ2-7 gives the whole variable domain DAGVTQSPTHLIKTRGQQVTLRCSPKSGHDTVSWYQQALGQGPQFIFQYYEEEERQRGNFPDRFSGHQFPNYSSELNVNALLLGDSALYLCASSLYGGQYEQYFGPGTRLTVT.

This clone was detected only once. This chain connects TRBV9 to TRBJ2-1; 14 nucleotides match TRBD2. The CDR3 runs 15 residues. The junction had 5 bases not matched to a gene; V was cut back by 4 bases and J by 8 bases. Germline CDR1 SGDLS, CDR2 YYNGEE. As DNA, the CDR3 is TGTGCCAGCAGCATAGGGACTAGCGGGAGCTATGAGCAGTTCTTC. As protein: CASSIGTSGSYEQFF.

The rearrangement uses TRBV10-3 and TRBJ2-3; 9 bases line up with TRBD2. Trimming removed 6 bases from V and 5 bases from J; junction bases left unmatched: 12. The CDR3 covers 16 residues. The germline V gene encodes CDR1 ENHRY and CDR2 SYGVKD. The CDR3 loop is CAIRANSGSAEDTQYF. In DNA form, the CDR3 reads TGTGCCATCAGGGCAAATAGCGGGAGCGCGGAAGATACGCAGTATTTT.

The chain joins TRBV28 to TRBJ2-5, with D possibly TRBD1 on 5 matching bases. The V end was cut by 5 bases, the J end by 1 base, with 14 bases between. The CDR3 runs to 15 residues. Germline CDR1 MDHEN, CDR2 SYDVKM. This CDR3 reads CASSPSDKSQETQYF. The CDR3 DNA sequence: TGTGCCAGCAGTCCTTCGGACAAGAGCCAAGAGACCCAGTACTTC.

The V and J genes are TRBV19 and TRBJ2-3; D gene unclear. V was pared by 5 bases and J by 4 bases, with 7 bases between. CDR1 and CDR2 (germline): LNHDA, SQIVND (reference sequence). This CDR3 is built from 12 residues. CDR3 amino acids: CASSSYSDTQYF. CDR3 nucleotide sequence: TGTGCCAGTAGTTCCTACTCAGATACGCAGTATTTT.

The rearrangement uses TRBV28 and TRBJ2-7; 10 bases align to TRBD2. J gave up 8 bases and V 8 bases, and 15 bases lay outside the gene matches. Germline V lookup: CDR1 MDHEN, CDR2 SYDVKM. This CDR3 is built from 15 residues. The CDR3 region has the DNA TGTGCCAGCGAGCATGGGCTAGCGGGAGATTTGAAGCAGTACTTC. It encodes CASEHGLAGDLKQYF.

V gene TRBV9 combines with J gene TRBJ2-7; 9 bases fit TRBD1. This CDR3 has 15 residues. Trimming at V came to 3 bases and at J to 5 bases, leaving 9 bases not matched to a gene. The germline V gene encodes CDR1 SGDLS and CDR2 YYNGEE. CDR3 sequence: CASSASQGAHHEQYF. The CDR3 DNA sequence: TGTGCCAGCAGCGCGTCACAGGGGGCGCATCACGAGCAGTACTTC.

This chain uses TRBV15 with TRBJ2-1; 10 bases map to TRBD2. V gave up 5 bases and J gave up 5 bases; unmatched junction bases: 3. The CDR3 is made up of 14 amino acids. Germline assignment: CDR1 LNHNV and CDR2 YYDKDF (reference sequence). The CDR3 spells CATSQAGGNNEQFF. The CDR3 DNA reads TGTGCCACCAGCCAAGCGGGAGGGAACAATGAGCAGTTCTTC. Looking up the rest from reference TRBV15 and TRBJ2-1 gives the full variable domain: DAMVIQNPRYQVTQFGKPVTLSCSQTLNHNVMYWYQQKSSQAPKLLFHYYDKDFNNEADTPDNFQSRRPNTSFCFLDIRSPGLGDTAMYLCATSQAGGNNEQFFGPGTRLTVL.

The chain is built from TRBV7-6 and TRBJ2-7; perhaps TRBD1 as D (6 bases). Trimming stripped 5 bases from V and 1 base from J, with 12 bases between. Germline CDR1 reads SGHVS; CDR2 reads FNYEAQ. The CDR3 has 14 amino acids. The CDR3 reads CASSPRTASYEQYF. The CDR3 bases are TGTGCCAGCAGCCCGCGGACAGCGTCCTACGAGCAGTACTTC.

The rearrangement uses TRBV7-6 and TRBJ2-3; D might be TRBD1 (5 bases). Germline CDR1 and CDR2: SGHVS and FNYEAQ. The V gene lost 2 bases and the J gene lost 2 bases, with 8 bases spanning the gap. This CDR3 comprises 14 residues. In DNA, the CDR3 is TGTGCCAGCAGCTTACGACAGCACACAGATACGCAGTATTTT. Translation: CASSLRQHTDTQYF.

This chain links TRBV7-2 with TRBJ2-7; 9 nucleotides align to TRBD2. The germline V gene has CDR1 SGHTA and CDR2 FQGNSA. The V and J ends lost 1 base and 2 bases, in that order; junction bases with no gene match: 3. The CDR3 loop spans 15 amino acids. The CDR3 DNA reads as TGTGCCAGCAGCTTAGGGGCGGGAGGGCCCTACGAGCAGTACTTC. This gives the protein CASSLGAGGPYEQYF.

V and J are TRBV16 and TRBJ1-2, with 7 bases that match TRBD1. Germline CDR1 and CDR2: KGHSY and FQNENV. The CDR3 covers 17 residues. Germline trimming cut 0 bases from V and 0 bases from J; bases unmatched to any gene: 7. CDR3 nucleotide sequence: TGTGCCAGCAGCCAATCTGGACAGGCTTACTCTAACTATGGCTACACCTTC. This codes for CASSQSGQAYSNYGYTF.

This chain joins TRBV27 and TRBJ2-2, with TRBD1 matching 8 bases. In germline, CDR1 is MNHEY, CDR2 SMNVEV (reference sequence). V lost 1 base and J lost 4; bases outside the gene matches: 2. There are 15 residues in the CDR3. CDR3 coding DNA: TGTGCCAGCAGTTTATGGACAGGGTCCACCGGGGAGCTGTTTTTT. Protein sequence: CASSLWTGSTGELFF.

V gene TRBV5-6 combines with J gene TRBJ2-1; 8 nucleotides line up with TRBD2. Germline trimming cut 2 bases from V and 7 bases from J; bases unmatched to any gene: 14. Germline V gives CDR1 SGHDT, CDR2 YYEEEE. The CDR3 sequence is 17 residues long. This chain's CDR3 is CASSFFRAGVVGNEQFF. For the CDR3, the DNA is TGTGCCAGCAGCTTCTTCCGAGCGGGAGTGGTGGGGAATGAGCAGTTCTTC.

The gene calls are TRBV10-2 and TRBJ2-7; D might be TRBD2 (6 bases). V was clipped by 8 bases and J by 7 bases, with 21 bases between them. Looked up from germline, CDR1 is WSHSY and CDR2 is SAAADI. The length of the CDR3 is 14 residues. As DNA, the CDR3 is TGCGCCAGCTCGGCGGGCGGGGACCTTGGGGAGCAGTACTTC. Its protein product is CASSAGGDLGEQYF.

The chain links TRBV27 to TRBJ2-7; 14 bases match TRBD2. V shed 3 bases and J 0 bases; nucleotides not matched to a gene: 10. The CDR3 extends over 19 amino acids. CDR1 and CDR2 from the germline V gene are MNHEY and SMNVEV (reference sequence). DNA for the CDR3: TGTGCCAGCAGTTTGGGCGGGACTAGCGGGAGAGTTACCTCCTACGAGCAGTACTTC. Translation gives CASSLGGTSGRVTSYEQYF.

This CDR3 reads CASSELAVYGYTF. The CDR3 DNA sequence: TGTGCCAGCAGTGAACTGGCAGTCTATGGCTACACCTTC. This sequence joins TRBV2 and TRBJ1-2; D not certain. Germline V gene data show CDR1 as SNHLY and CDR2 as FYNNEI. Trimming cost V 2 bases and J 4 bases, with 8 bases left between them. The CDR3 totals 13 residues.